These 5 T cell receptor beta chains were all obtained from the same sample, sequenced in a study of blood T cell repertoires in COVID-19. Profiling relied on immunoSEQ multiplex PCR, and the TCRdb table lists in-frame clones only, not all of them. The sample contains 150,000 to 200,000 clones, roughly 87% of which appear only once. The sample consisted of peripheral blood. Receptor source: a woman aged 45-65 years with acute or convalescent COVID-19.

CDR3 in amino acids: CASLPHNYEQYF. The CDR3 DNA follows: TGTGCCAGCCTTCCCCACAACTACGAGCAGTACTTC. V is TRBV12-3 or TRBV12-4 and J is TRBJ2-7; D remains ambiguous. The CDR3 extends over 12 amino acids. Trimming cost V 8 bases and J 3 bases, with 11 bases left between them.

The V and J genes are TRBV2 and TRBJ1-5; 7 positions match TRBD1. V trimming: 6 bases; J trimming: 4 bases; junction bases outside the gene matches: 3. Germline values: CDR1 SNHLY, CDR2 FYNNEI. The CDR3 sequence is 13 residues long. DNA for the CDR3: TGTGCCAGCAGGGAACAGGGGAATCAGCCCCAGCATTTT. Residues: CASREQGNQPQHF.

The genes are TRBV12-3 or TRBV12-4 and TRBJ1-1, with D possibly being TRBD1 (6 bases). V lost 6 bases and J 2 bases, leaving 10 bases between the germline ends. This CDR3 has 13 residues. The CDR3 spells CASSGQTNTEAFF. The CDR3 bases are TGTGCCAGCAGCGGACAGACCAACACTGAAGCTTTCTTT.

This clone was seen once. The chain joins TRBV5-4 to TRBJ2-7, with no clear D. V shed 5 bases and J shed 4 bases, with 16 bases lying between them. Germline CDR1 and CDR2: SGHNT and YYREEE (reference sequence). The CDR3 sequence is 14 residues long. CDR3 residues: CASSLGVGAYEQYF. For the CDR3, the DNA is TGTGCCAGCAGTCTGGGCGTTGGCGCTTACGAGCAGTACTTC.

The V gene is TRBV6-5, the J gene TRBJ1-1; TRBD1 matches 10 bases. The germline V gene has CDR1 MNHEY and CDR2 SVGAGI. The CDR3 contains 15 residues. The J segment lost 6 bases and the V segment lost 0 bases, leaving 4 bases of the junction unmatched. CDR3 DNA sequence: TGTGCCAGCAGTTACTCTCGACAGGGGGCAGCTGAAGCTTTCTTT. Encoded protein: CASSYSRQGAAEAFF.